The following is a T cell receptor beta chain sequence with its context. Its specificity is not known. This sample was taken from a study of metastatic and nonmetastatic thyroid tumors. About the study: Across peripheral blood and tumor or nodule tissue samples taken from malignant and benign thyroid patients, the repertoires were compared with one another.

Study-level findings and limits: A significant increase in TCR beta diversity was reportedly seen in malignant thyroid tumors relative to benign nodules, in blood and tumor.

This CDR3 region has 13 residues. V lost 3 bases and J lost 8, with 14 bases in between. Looked up from germline, CDR1 is MNHEY and CDR2 is SVGAGI. All patients were untreated before thyroid surgery. Methods used by the authors: To classify distant metastasis in papillary thyroid cancer, a model was built from CDR3 differences across clinicopathological groups. Via MiXCR, TCRdb re-called the PCR reads. None of the V and J calls come from the authors' own analysis; TCRdb made them. This sample has over 25,000 clones, with around 15% found just once. The clonotype was recovered from a female donor with papillary thyroid cancer or a benign thyroid nodule (not recorded which). Some clones in this sample may be carry-over from other donors' samples. This chain joins TRBV6-5 and TRBJ2-7; D remains unclear. Sequencing was performed on blood. The CDR3 bases are TGTGCCAGCAGTTATTCTCGGGTAGTCCAGCAGTACTTC. Translated: CASSYSRVVQQYF.